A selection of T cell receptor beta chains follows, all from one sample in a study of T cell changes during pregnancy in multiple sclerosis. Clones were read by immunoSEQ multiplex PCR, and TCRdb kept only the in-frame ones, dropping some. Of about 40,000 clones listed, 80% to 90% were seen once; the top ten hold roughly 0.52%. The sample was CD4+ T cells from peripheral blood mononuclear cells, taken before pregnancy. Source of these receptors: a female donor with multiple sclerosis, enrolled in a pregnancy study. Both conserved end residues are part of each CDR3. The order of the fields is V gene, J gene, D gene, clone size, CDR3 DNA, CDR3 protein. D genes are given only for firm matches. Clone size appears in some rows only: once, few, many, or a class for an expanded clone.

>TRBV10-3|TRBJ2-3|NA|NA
TGTGCCTCAAATGGTGCAGGCACAGATACGCAGTATTTT
CASNGAGTDTQYF
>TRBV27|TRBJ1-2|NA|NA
TGTGCCAGCAGTTTAGGGGGGTTCCCCTATGGCTACACCTTC
CASSLGGFPYGYTF
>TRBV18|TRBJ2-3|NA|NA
TGTGCCAGCTCCACGTCACTCACAGATACGCAGTATTTT
CASSTSLTDTQYF
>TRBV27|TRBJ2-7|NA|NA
TGTGCCAGCAGCCGTTCGACAGGTCCCTCCTACGAGCAGTACTTC
CASSRSTGPSYEQYF
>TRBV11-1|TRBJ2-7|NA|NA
TGTGCCAGCAGCCGGGGATTCCCCTCCTACGAGCAGTACTTC
CASSRGFPSYEQYF
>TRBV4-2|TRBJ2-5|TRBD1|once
TGTGCCAGCAGCCAAAAGGGGGCCCAAGAGACCCAGTACTTC
CASSQKGAQETQYF
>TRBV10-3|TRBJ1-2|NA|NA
TGTGCCATCAGCTTCCTTTCAGGGGTGGGCTATGGCTACACCTTC
CAISFLSGVGYGYTF
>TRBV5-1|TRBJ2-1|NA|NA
TGCGCCAGCAGCTTGGGAGGGAGGAGTGAGCAGTTCTTC
CASSLGGRSEQFF
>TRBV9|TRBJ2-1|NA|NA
TGTGCCAGCAGCGTAGCCAGCGTTTTGGGGGACACCTACAATGAGCAGTTCTTC
CASSVASVLGDTYNEQFF
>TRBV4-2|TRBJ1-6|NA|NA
TGTGCCAGCAGCCAAGAAGTACAGGGTAGGTCCTATAATTCACCCCTCCACTTT
CASSQEVQGRSYNSPLHF
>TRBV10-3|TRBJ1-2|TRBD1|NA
TGTGCCACGTCGGACAGGGAATATGGCTACACCTTC
CATSDREYGYTF
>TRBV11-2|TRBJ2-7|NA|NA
TGTGCCAGCAGCCATGGCCGGGACACCTACGAGCAGTACTTC
CASSHGRDTYEQYF
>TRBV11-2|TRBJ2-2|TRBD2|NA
TGTGCCAGCACCTCGGACGGGACTAGCACCGGGGAGCTGTTTTTT
CASTSDGTSTGELFF
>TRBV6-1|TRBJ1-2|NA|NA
TGTGCCAGCAGTGAACTACAGGCCTATGGCTACACCTTC
CASSELQAYGYTF
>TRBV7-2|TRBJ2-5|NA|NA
TGTGCCAGCTCACCTCGGGGGTGGCAAGAGACCCAGTACTTC
CASSPRGWQETQYF
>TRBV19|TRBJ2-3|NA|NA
TGTGCCAGTAGTCCCAGACTGCTCACAGATACGCAGTATTTT
CASSPRLLTDTQYF
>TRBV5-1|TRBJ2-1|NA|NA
TGCGCCAGCAGCTTGGGACGGGGGTTCAATGAGCAGTTCTTC
CASSLGRGFNEQFF
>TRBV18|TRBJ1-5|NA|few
TGTGCCAGCTCACCGGCAGGTCCTCAGCCCCAGCATTTT
CASSPAGPQPQHF
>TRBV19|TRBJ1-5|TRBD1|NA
TGTGCCAGTAGTGCACCCCGACAGGGGGCCGGTCAGCCCCAGCATTTT
CASSAPRQGAGQPQHF
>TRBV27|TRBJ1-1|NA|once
TGTGCCAGCAGTCTAAACGGGATGAACACTGAAGCTTTCTTT
CASSLNGMNTEAFF
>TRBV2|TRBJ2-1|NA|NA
TGTGCCAGCAGTGAAGTTGACTGGGTAGGGCAGTTCTTC
CASSEVDWVGQFF
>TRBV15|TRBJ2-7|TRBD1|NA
TGTGCCACCAGCAGAGGGGACAGGGGGCGCGAGCAGTACTTC
CATSRGDRGREQYF